This T cell receptor (beta chain) was observed in a study of human T cells and chemical hapten exposure. On the study more broadly: Donors were sensitized with 2% DPC on the upper inner arm. Mostly female, the patients presented with alopecia areata, totalis or universalis. Overall study findings and caveats: The number of TCRs above 1 in 1000 frequency did not change after DPC sensitization.

TCRdb fed the RACE reads into MiXCR, producing one record per CDR3 protein. The sample has about 360,000 distinct CDR3 sequences, around 7% seen once. Described time point: patch test 1, 2 weeks after DPC sensitization. The treatment was: therapeutic diphenylcyclopropenone sensitization with weekly scalp DPC. This clonotype was seen at least ten times. Its antigen is unknown. Sequenced here: whole blood, sampled in connection with sensitization to the hapten diphenylcyclopropenone (DPC). This sequence was found in a woman younger than 35 with alopecia areata. Some clones in this sample may be carry-over from other donors' samples.

The CDR3 protein is CASSSGRAGHSSIYF. CDR3 DNA: TGTGCCAGCAGCTCCGGGCGGGCAGGGCATTCCTCCATATATTTT. This chain connects TRBV13 to TRBJ1-3, with a tentative D call TRBD1 (5 bases). The CDR3 spans 15 residues. CDR1 and CDR2 (germline): PRHDT, FYEKMQ (reference sequence). Trimming removed 4 bases at V and 11 bases at J, with 21 bases between.